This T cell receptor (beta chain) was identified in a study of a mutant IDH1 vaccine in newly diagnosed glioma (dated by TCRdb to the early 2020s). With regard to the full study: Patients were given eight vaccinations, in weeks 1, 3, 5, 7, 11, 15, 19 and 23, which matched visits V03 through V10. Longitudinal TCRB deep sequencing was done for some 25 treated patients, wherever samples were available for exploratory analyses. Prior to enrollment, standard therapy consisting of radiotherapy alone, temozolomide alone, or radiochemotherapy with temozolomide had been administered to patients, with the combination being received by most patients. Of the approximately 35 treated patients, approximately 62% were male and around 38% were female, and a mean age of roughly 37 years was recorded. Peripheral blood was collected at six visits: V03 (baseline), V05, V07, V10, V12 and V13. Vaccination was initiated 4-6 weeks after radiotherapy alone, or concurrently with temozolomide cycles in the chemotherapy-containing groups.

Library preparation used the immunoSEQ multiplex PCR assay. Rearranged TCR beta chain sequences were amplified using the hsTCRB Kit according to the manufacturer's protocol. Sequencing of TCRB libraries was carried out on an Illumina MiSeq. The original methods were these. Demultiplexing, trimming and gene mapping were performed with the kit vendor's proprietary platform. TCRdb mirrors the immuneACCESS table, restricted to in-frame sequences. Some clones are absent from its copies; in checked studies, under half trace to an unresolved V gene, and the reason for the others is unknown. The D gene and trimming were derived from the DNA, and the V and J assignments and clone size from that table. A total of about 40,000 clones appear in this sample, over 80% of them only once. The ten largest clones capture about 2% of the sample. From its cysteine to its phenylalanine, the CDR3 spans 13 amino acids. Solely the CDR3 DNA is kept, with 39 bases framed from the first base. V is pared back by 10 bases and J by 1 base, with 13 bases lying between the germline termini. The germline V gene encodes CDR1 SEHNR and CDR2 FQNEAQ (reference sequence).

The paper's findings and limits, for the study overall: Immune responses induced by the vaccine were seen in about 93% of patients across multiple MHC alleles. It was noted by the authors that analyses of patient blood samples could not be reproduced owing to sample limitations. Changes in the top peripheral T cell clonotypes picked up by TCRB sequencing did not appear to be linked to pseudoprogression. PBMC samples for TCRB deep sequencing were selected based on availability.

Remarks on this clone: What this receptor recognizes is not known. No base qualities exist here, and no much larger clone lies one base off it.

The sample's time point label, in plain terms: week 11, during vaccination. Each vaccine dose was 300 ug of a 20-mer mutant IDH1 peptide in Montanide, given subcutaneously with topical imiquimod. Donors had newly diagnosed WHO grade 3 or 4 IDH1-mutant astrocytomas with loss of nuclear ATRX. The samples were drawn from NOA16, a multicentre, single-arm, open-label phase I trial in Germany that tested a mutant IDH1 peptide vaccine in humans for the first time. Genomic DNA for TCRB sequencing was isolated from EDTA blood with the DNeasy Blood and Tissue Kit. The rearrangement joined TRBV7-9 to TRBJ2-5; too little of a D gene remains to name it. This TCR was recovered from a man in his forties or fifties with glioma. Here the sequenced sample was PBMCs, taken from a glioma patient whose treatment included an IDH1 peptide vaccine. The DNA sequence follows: TGTGCCATCGATGGGCGGAGCCAAGAGACCCAGTACTTC. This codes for CAIDGRSQETQYF.